These 27 T cell receptor beta chains share one sample of origin, sequenced in a study of blood T cells in healthy people across ages (dated by TCRdb to the mid-2010s). Preparation of the library involved 5' RACE. Data came from an Illumina HiSeq 2500. A second PCR of roughly 6 to 11 cycles was run with a J-beta primer mix and a sample-barcoded 5' primer. Clones were called with MiXCR by TCRdb after fastp trimmed the public reads at Q25, and only in-frame beta chains were retained. For every CDR3 protein sequence, its rows merge into one entry that carries the most common genes and DNA. The sample contains about 640,000 distinct CDR3 sequences, around 54% of them found a single time. The ten largest clones take up 30% to 45% of the sample. Sequences were obtained from blood. Receptors were obtained from a man in his 60s in good health.

The V call is TRBV6-1, the J call TRBJ2-6; no firm D call. Germline V gene sequence: CDR1 MNHNS, CDR2 SASEGT. V was clipped by 10 bases and J by 0 bases, with 16 bases between them. This CDR3 is built from 16 residues. The CDR3 here is CATPGSLNSGANVLTF. The DNA of the CDR3 is TGTGCCACCCCAGGATCCTTAAACTCTGGGGCCAACGTCCTGACTTTC.

J is TRBJ2-5 and V is TRBV5-1; 11 bases fit TRBD1. V shed 7 bases, J shed 2 bases, and the junction held 7 bases outside the gene matches. The CDR3 sequence is 15 residues long. Germline CDR1 and CDR2: SGHRS and YFSETQ. This CDR3 reads CASFPDRGQQETQYF. DNA of the CDR3: TGCGCCAGCTTCCCGGACAGGGGGCAGCAAGAGACCCAGTACTTC.

As for this clonotype: Mismatch with germline at one junction end may stem from a read error. The chain employs TRBV7-6 and TRBJ1-4; possibly TRBD1 for D (5 bases). The CDR3 totals 14 residues. Germline-derived CDR1 and CDR2 are SGHVS and FNYEAQ. The CDR3 is CASSLMGGSEKLFF. For the CDR3, the DNA is TGTGCTAGCAGCCTAATGGGGGGATCTGAAAAACTGTTTTTT.

The rearrangement links TRBV11-2 to TRBJ2-3, with D possibly called TRBD1 or TRBD2 (6 bases each). The CDR3 is made up of 17 amino acids. Germline loops: CDR1 SGHAT, CDR2 FQNNGV. V lost 5 bases and J lost 3, with 21 bases in between. The DNA for the CDR3 is TGTGCCAGCAGCCTACAGGGACTTATTCTAGGGACAGATACGCAGTATTTT. Its translation is CASSLQGLILGTDTQYF.

This clonotype was seen only a few times. The chain carries TRBV20-1 and TRBJ2-1; TRBD2 matches 11 bases. From germline, CDR1 is DFQATT and CDR2 SNEGSKA (reference sequence). V trimming: 4 bases; J trimming: 5 bases; junction bases outside the gene matches: 4. The CDR3 is 14 amino acids. The CDR3 loop reads CSANSGGVHNEQFF. Written as DNA, the CDR3 is TGCAGTGCTAATAGCGGGGGGGTTCACAATGAGCAGTTCTTC.

The chain couples TRBV7-2 to TRBJ2-1; 7 bases are shared with TRBD1. CDR3 length equals 17 residues. J gave up 3 bases and V 1 base, and 9 bases lay outside the gene matches. CDR1 is SGHTA and CDR2 is FQGNSA in the germline V gene. The CDR3 loop reads CASSLGSAGQVYNEQFF. The DNA for the CDR3 is TGTGCCAGCAGCTTAGGGAGCGCCGGACAGGTCTACAATGAGCAGTTCTTC.

The V and J genes are TRBV7-2 and TRBJ2-1, with 10 nucleotides matching TRBD2. Looked up from germline, CDR1 is SGHTA and CDR2 is FQGNSA. This CDR3 region has 16 residues. V lost 4 bases and J lost 5; bases outside the gene matches: 8. The CDR3, as DNA: TGTGCCAGCAGCTCCCTGAGAGCGGGGGGGCACAATGAGCAGTTCTTC. Its translation is CASSSLRAGGHNEQFF. Looking up the rest from reference TRBV7-2 and TRBJ2-1 gives the full variable domain: GAGVSQSPSNKVTEKGKDVELRCDPISGHTALYWYRQSLGQGLEFLIYFQGNSAPDKSGLPSDRFSAERTGGSVSTLTIQRTQQEDSAVYLCASSSLRAGGHNEQFFGPGTRLTVL.

This clonotype occurred many times. V gene TRBV20-1 combines with J gene TRBJ1-6, with D tentatively TRBD1 (6 bases). CDR1 DFQATT and CDR2 SNEGSKA come from the germline V gene (reference sequence). This CDR3 region has 16 residues. The ends were cut back, 0 bases at V and 0 bases at J, with 9 bases in the middle. CDR3 sequence reads: CSARDDRSSYNSPLHF. In DNA form, the CDR3 reads TGCAGTGCTAGAGATGACAGGAGCTCCTATAATTCACCCCTCCACTTT.

V and J are TRBV6-1 and TRBJ2-7; 7 nucleotides align to TRBD1. The CDR3 spans 15 residues. With 5 bases clipped from V and 6 bases from J, the junction kept 13 bases outside the gene matches. The germline V gene has CDR1 MNHNS and CDR2 SASEGT. The CDR3 DNA reads TGTGCCAGCAGTCCACAGAGGGGACAGTTCAGCGAGCAGTACTTC. This encodes CASSPQRGQFSEQYF.

V and J are TRBV7-9 and TRBJ2-2; the match to TRBD1 covers 7 bases. The junction had 7 bases not matched to a gene; V was cut back by 4 bases and J by 5 bases. Germline V gene data show CDR1 as SEHNR and CDR2 as FQNEAQ (reference sequence). The CDR3 sequence is 15 residues long. CDR3 DNA: TGTGCCAGCAGCTCGGGACAGCCGAGAACCGGGGAGCTGTTTTTT. As protein: CASSSGQPRTGELFF. The full variable domain, in which reference TRBV7-9 and TRBJ2-2 provide the parts outside the CDR3, is DTGVSQNPRHKITKRGQNVTFRCDPISEHNRLYWYRQTLGQGPEFLTYFQNEAQLEKSRLLSDRFSAERPKGSFSTLEIQRTEQGDSAMYLCASSSGQPRTGELFFGEGSRLTVL.

The chain employs TRBV20-1 and TRBJ2-5; D gene uncertain. The J call may be in error: the DNA end matches TRBJ2-7 better. Germline V gene sequence: CDR1 DFQATT, CDR2 SNEGSKA (reference sequence). This CDR3 has 12 amino acids. This CDR3 reads CSARDDGHEQYF. CDR3 nucleotide sequence: TGCAGTGCTAGAGATGATGGCCACGAGCAGTACTTC.

The chain employs TRBV12-3 or TRBV12-4 and TRBJ2-6; D is uncertain. Trimming stripped 10 bases from V and 0 bases from J, with 7 bases between. The CDR3 is 13 residues long. CDR3: CATRNSGANVLTF. CDR3 in DNA: TGTGCCACCCGGAACTCTGGGGCCAACGTCCTGACTTTC.

A word on this clonotype: A read error may account for a junction end that differs from germline. The chain links TRBV29-1 to TRBJ2-1; 11 bases line up with TRBD1. CDR3 length: 13 amino acids. Per germline, CDR1 SQVTM and CDR2 ANQGSEA. As DNA, the CDR3 is TGCGGCGTGGACAGGGGGCAGTACAATGAGCAGTTCTTC. This gives the protein CGVDRGQYNEQFF.

The V gene is TRBV4-1, the J gene TRBJ2-4; 7 nucleotides match TRBD1. CDR1 is MGHRA and CDR2 is YSYEKL in the germline V gene. The length of the CDR3 is 17 residues. Trimming cost V 2 bases and J 2 bases; bases outside gene matches: 9. The CDR3 DNA is TGCGCCAGCAGCCAAACCTTCGGGACAGAGACCAAAAACATTCAGTACTTC. It codes for CASSQTFGTETKNIQYF.

This clonotype was detected only once. The gene calls are TRBV12-3 or TRBV12-4 and TRBJ2-2; the match to TRBD1 covers 7 bases. This CDR3 is 15 amino acids long. J gave up 5 bases and V 5 bases, and 8 bases lay outside the gene matches. This CDR3 is CASSAYRGGTGELFF. CDR3 sequence (DNA): TGTGCCAGCAGTGCCTACAGGGGTGGTACCGGGGAGCTGTTTTTT.

About this clonotype itself: Mismatch with germline at one junction end may stem from a read error. This CDR3 is CASSDLAGVQETHFF. The CDR3 DNA follows: TGTGCCAGCAGTGATCTAGCGGGGGTCCAAGAGACCCATTTCTTC. The chain is built from TRBV25-1 and TRBJ2-5, with 10 bases aligning to TRBD2. Germline V gene data show CDR1 as MGHDK and CDR2 as SYGVNS. CDR3 length equals 15 residues.

J is TRBJ1-6 and V is TRBV9, with a possible D match to TRBD1 (5 bases). Germline V gene lookup returns CDR1 SGDLS and CDR2 YYNGEE. V gave up 3 bases and J gave up 0 bases, with 10 bases separating them. The CDR3 runs to 16 residues. The DNA of the CDR3 is TGTGCCAGCAGCGCCGACAGCAGCTCCTATAATTCACCCCTCCACTTT. The encoded protein is CASSADSSSYNSPLHF.

The chain combines TRBV6-5 with TRBJ1-4; D gene unclear. Trimming took 4 bases from V and 7 from J, leaving 10 bases between them. The germline V gene has CDR1 MNHEY and CDR2 SVGAGI. The CDR3 runs 13 residues. In nucleotides, the CDR3 is TGTGCCAGCAGTTTTGCCGGTCGTGAAAAACTGTTTTTT. Residues: CASSFAGREKLFF.

This clonotype was detected only a few times. The chain links TRBV7-2 to TRBJ2-3; 7 bases map to TRBD2. The germline V gene encodes CDR1 SGHTA and CDR2 FQGNSA. Trimming removed 1 base from V and 0 bases from J; junction bases left unmatched: 10. The CDR3 is 18 amino acids. CDR3 amino acids: CASSLGFGGGDSTDTQYF. The DNA of the CDR3 is TGTGCCAGCAGCTTAGGTTTCGGTGGGGGGGATAGCACAGATACGCAGTATTTT. The full variable domain, rest sourced from reference TRBV7-2 and TRBJ2-3, is GAGVSQSPSNKVTEKGKDVELRCDPISGHTALYWYRQSLGQGLEFLIYFQGNSAPDKSGLPSDRFSAERTGGSVSTLTIQRTQQEDSAVYLCASSLGFGGGDSTDTQYFGPGTRLTVL.

The rearrangement uses TRBV20-1 and TRBJ2-5, with D unresolved. Trimming cost V 6 bases and J 1 base, with 12 bases left between them. CDR3 length: 13 amino acids. Germline-derived CDR1 and CDR2 are DFQATT and SNEGSKA (reference sequence). The DNA for the CDR3 is TGCAGTGCACTCGGGCTAACCCAAGAGACCCAGTACTTC. It translates to CSALGLTQETQYF.

This clonotype has just one count. The V and J genes are TRBV3-1 and TRBJ1-6; D is possibly TRBD1 (6 bases). With 8 bases removed from V and 9 bases from J, the gap between germline ends came to 20 bases. Germline-derived CDR1 and CDR2 are LGHDT and YNNKEL (reference sequence). The CDR3 totals 15 residues. CDR3 DNA: TGTGCCAGCGGACCAACAGGGCGGCTAGGTTCACCCCTCCACTTT. Protein product: CASGPTGRLGSPLHF.

The chain employs TRBV7-2 and TRBJ1-4; the D is unclear. CDR1 and CDR2 (germline): SGHTA, FQGNSA. This CDR3 comprises 15 residues. V was shortened by 2 bases and J by 6 bases, with 13 bases between the two germline ends. CDR3 protein: CASSLQGQLYEKLFF. CDR3 nucleotide sequence: TGTGCCAGCAGCTTACAAGGCCAGTTATATGAAAAACTGTTTTTT. Full variable domain (remainder filled in from reference TRBV7-2 and TRBJ1-4): GAGVSQSPSNKVTEKGKDVELRCDPISGHTALYWYRQSLGQGLEFLIYFQGNSAPDKSGLPSDRFSAERTGGSVSTLTIQRTQQEDSAVYLCASSLQGQLYEKLFFGSGTQLSVL.

This clonotype was detected a few times. V and J are TRBV3-1 and TRBJ1-6; 7 nucleotides align to TRBD1. The CDR3 has 16 residues. Looked up from germline, CDR1 is LGHDT and CDR2 is YNNKEL (reference sequence). With 2 bases clipped from V and 11 bases from J, the junction kept 12 bases outside the gene matches. The CDR3 sequence is CASSQRGQAQRAPLHF. The CDR3 DNA reads as TGTGCCAGCAGCCAACGCGGACAGGCACAACGGGCACCCCTCCACTTT.

The chain combines TRBV7-9 with TRBJ2-3; perhaps TRBD2 as D (5 bases). The germline V and J ends were trimmed by 8 bases and 6 bases, with 12 bases remaining between them. Germline lookup yields CDR1 SEHNR and CDR2 FQNEAQ (reference sequence). CDR3 size: 12 residues. The CDR3 spells CASSRLPDTQYF. In DNA form, the CDR3 reads TGTGCCAGCTCACGACTACCCGATACGCAGTATTTT.

The V and J genes are TRBV14 and TRBJ2-5; D may be TRBD2 (5 bases). Germline V gene data show CDR1 as SGHDN and CDR2 as FVKESK. The CDR3 totals 13 residues. Trimming pared 3 bases from V and 9 bases from J, leaving 14 bases between. CDR3 sequence reads: CASSHTSLEAQYF. CDR3 nucleotides: TGTGCCAGCAGCCACACTAGTCTGGAGGCCCAGTACTTC.

This clonotype came up a few times. V usage is TRBV6-1 and J usage is TRBJ1-6, with a tentative D call TRBD1 (6 bases). This CDR3 has 16 amino acids. Germline-derived CDR1 and CDR2 are MNHNS and SASEGT. Trimming shortened V by 6 bases and J by 0 bases, and 12 bases separated the two germline ends. The CDR3 DNA follows: TGTGCCAGCAGCAGGGGCAGCAGCTCCTATAATTCACCCCTCCACTTT. This encodes CASSRGSSSYNSPLHF.

This clonotype was observed a single time. The V call is TRBV12-3 or TRBV12-4, the J call TRBJ2-2, with 8 positions matching TRBD1. V shed 5 bases, J shed 4 bases, and the junction held 12 bases outside the gene matches. The CDR3 extends over 17 amino acids. In nucleotides, the CDR3 is TGTGCCAGCAGTCCATTCAGGGGGCCGAAGAGCACCGGGGAGCTGTTTTTT. Its translation: CASSPFRGPKSTGELFF.